This TCR beta chain was retrieved from a study of blood T cell repertoires in COVID-19. As for the study in general: COVID-19 samples collected from the United States, Italy and Spain covered acute and convalescent phases. The cDNA or gDNA used as material had been derived from T cells, B-cell-depleted T cells, or PBMCs.

In the original analysis: Amplification of reference gene primers provided the estimated nucleated cell counts. Libraries were prepared by immunoSEQ multiplex PCR; TCRdb keeps only in-frame clonotypes and omits some of them. V, J and clone size reflect that table, while D and trimming were determined from the DNA. This sample has roughly 130,000 clones, with about 86% found just once. Losses at the gene ends were 2 bases for V and 8 bases for J; bases not matched to a gene: 8. The CDR3 runs to 15 residues. Germline lookup yields CDR1 WSHSY and CDR2 SAAADI. The receptor comes from a woman aged 50 to 60 with acute or convalescent COVID-19. Sequenced material: peripheral blood. The chain combines TRBV10-2 with TRBJ1-3, with 8 bases lining up with TRBD1. The CDR3 sequence is CASSEAAGGAYTIYF. CDR3 nucleotides: TGCGCCAGCAGTGAGGCGGCAGGGGGCGCGTACACCATATATTTT.